This TCR beta chain was sequenced in a study of T cell responses to AZD1222 COVID-19 vaccine. At the level of the study: The analysis combined second doses at about 4 or about 12 weeks.

Repertoires were generated with immunoSEQ multiplex PCR, while TCRdb's copy carries only in-frame clones and drops some. The profile covers about 190,000 clones, with around 90% appearing a single time and 0.99% taken by the ten largest. The V end was cut by 9 bases, the J end by 6 bases, with 10 bases between. The CDR3 is 11 residues long. The germline V gene encodes CDR1 LNHNV and CDR2 YYDKDF (reference sequence). With respect to this clone: Antigen specificity is unknown.

Study findings and constraints: Only after the peak T cell response were repertoires sampled. Unmutated variant regions are reportedly the target of nearly half of TCRs that are spike-specific. When two AZD1222 doses had been given, Spike-specific TCR breadth and depth rose.

The chain links TRBV15 to TRBJ2-3; no clear D gene. The material was peripheral blood, obtained on day 0 of AZD1222 vaccination. The clonotype was recovered from an adult in good health. The CDR3 region is CATAMSDTQYF. The DNA of the CDR3 is TGTGCCACAGCGATGTCGGATACGCAGTATTTT.